Only a few counts were recorded for the clone carrying this TCR beta chain. Antigen specificity is unknown. Here immunoSEQ multiplex PCR was the method, and the copy in TCRdb shows in-frame clones only, minus some. The data show over 50,000 clones, over 70% seen once. This sample was included in a study of a mutant IDH1 vaccine in newly diagnosed glioma. The CDR3 runs to 14 residues. Germline V CDR1 and CDR2: SGHRS, YFSETQ. The V gene lost 5 bases and the J gene lost 6 bases, with 14 bases spanning the gap. Stated time point: week 5, during vaccination. Alongside topical imiquimod, each dose of vaccine comprised 300 ug of mutant IDH1 20-mer peptide. New WHO grade 3 or 4 astrocytomas that were IDH1-mutant and ATRX-lost had been found in donors.

This rearrangement joins TRBV5-1 to TRBJ1-4; maybe TRBD1 (5 bases). Sample: PBMCs, taken from a glioma patient whose treatment included an IDH1 peptide vaccine. The receptor was isolated from a man aged 25 to 40 with glioma. DNA of the CDR3: TGCGCCAGCAGACCCGGACAATACCATGAAAAACTGTTTTTT. It encodes CASRPGQYHEKLFF.